The clone carrying this T cell receptor (beta chain) turned up a few times. Its antigen is currently unknown. ViraFEST used viral peptide pools to expand antigen-specific CD4+ T cells before sequencing. Cells that had been cultured for roughly ten days were the source of isolated CD4+ T cells. A PCR test confirmed that the person had SARS-CoV-2 infection between March and December 2020. It was with around 10 IU/ml IL-2 and 9.5 to 10 ug/ml peptides that some 1.9 million PBMC per well were cultured. Using immunoSEQ multiplex PCR, the repertoire was profiled, and TCRdb retains in-frame clones only, with some absent. The table records about 33,000 clones, around 69% of them present only once. V trimming: 4 bases; J trimming: 0 bases; junction bases outside the gene matches: 11. The CDR3 totals 17 residues. Germline CDR1 and CDR2: SGHNT and YYREEE (reference sequence). The sample belongs to a study of vaccination effects on CD4 cells after COVID-19. Background on the study: Pre-vaccine samples were drawn 16 days and one week before the first dose. General study findings and limits: Few convalescent patients and no early post-infection timepoints were included in the study.

The TCR originated in a human donor who had a prior SARS-CoV-2 infection. The chain is built from TRBV5-4 and TRBJ2-3; 7 bases are shared with TRBD2. The source material was CD4+ T cells from PBMCs cultured with HCoV-NL63 spike peptides, sampled before COVID-19 vaccination. The CDR3 coding sequence is TGTGCCAGCAGCCCTATTCCGGGGGGAACTAGCACAGATACGCAGTATTTT. Translated: CASSPIPGGTSTDTQYF.